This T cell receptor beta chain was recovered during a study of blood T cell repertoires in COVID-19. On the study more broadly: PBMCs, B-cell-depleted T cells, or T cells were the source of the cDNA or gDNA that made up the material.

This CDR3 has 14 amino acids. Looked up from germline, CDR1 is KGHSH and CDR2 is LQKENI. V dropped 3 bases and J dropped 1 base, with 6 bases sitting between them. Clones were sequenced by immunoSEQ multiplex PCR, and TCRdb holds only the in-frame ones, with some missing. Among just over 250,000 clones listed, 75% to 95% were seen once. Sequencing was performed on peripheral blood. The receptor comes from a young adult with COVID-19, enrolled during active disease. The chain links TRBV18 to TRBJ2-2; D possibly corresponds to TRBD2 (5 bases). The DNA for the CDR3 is TGTGCCAGCTCACCTGCGGGGAACACCGGGGAGCTGTTTTTT. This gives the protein CASSPAGNTGELFF.